This paragraph reports one T cell receptor beta chain. The CDR3 loop spans 16 amino acids. Germline V lookup: CDR1 SGHKS, CDR2 YYEKEE (reference sequence). Trimming took 4 bases from V and 8 from J; bases not matched to a gene: 11. TCRdb independently ran MiXCR on the RACE reads; one entry per CDR3 protein. The sample has more than 75,000 distinct CDR3 sequences, approximately 9.9% seen once; the top ten hold around 3.6%. This record comes from a study of human T cells and chemical hapten exposure. Across the study: The sensitizer, 2% DPC, was used on approximately 2 cm by approximately 2 cm of upper inner arm skin. The patients were mostly female; they had alopecia areata, totalis or universalis.

Sample time point: pre-sensitization, week 0. The treatment: therapeutic diphenylcyclopropenone sensitization with weekly scalp DPC. Sequenced here: whole blood, sampled in connection with sensitization to the hapten diphenylcyclopropenone (DPC). This clonotype originated in a woman aged 40-49 years with alopecia areata. Some clones in this sample may be carry-over from other donors' samples. V usage is TRBV5-5 and J usage is TRBJ2-1; 11 nucleotides agree with TRBD2. The CDR3 loop reads CASSAVYLAGGYEQFF. The CDR3 nucleotides are TGTGCCAGCAGCGCGGTCTATCTAGCGGGGGGCTATGAGCAGTTCTTC.